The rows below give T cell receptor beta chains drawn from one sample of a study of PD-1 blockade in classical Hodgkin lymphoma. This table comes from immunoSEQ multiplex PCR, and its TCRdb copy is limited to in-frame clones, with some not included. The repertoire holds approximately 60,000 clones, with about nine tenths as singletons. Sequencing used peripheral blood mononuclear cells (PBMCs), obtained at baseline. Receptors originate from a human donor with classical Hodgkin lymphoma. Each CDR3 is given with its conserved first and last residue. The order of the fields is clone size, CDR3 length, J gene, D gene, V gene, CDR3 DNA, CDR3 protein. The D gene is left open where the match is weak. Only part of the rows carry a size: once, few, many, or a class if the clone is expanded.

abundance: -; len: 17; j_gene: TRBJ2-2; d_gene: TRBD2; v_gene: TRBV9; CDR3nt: TGTGCCAGCAGCCCGCGAATAGCGGGAAGTTTAGGCGGGGAGCTGTTTTTT; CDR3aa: CASSPRIAGSLGGELFF
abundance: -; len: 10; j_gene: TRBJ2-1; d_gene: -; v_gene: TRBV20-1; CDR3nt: TGCAGTGCCAGGGATAATGAGCAGTTCTTC; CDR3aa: CSARDNEQFF
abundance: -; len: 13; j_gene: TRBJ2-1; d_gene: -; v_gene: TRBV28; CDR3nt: TGTGCCAGCACCGGGGCCGGCTACAATGAGCAGTTCTTC; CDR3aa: CASTGAGYNEQFF
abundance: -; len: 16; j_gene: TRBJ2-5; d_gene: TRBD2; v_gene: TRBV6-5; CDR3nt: TGTGCCAGCAGTTACACCTCTAGCGGGATAGGCGAGACCCAGTACTTC; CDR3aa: CASSYTSSGIGETQYF
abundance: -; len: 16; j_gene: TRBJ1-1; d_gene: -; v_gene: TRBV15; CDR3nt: TGTGCCACCAGCAGAGATTTCGGGCCCTCTAACACTGAAGCTTTCTTT; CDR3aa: CATSRDFGPSNTEAFF
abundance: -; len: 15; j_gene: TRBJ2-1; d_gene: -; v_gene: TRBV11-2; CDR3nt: TGTGCCAGCAGCTTAGGGCTGGTTGGGTTGGGGGAGCAGTTCTTC; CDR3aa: CASSLGLVGLGEQFF
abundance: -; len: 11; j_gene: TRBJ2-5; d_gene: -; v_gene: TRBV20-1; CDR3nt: TGCAGTGCTAGTCGAGAGGAGACCCAGTACTTC; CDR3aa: CSASREETQYF
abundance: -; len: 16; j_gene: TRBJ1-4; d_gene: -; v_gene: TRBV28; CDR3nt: TGTGCCAGCAGTTCGGCTCGGGGGAGGGGAAATGAAAAACTGTTTTTT; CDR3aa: CASSSARGRGNEKLFF
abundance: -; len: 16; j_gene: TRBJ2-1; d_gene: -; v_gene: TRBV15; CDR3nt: TGTGCCACCAGCAGGACGGACATCAGCTCCTACAATGAGCAGTTCTTC; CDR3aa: CATSRTDISSYNEQFF
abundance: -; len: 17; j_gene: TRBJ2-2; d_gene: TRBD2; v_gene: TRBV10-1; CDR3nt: TGCGCCAGCAGTGAGTCGATGACTAGCGGGGCCACCGGGGAGCTGTTTTTT; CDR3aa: CASSESMTSGATGELFF
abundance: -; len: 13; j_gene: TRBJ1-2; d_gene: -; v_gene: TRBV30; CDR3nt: TGTGCCTGGGGCCCCCGGGTCTTTCATGGCTACACCTTC; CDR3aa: CAWGPRVFHGYTF
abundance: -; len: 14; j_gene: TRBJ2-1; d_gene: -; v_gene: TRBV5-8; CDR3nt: TGTGCCAGCAGCTTATGGGGGGCCGACGATGAGCAGTTCTTC; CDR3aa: CASSLWGADDEQFF
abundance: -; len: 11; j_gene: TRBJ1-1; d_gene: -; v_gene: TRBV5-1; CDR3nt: TGCGCCAGCAGCTCCCTCGGACAGATTTCTTTT; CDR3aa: CASSSLGQISF
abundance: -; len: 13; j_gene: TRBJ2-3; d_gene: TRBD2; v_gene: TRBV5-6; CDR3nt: TGTGCCAGCAGCCCAGCGGGATCAGATACGCAGTATTTT; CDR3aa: CASSPAGSDTQYF
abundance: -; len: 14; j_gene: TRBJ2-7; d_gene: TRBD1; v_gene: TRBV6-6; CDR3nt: TGTGCCAGCAGTTACCTTGGACAGGACTACGAGCAGTACTTC; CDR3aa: CASSYLGQDYEQYF
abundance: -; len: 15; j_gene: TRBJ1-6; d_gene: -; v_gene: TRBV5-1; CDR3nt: TGCGCCAGCAGCTTGAGGCAGGGAGGTAATTCACCCCTCCACTTT; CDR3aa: CASSLRQGGNSPLHF
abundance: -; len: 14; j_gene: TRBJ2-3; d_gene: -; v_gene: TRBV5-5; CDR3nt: TGTGCCAGCAGCCGAAGGACTGGCACAGATACGCAGTATTTT; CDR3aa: CASSRRTGTDTQYF
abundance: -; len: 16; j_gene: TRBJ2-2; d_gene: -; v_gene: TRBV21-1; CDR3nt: TGTGCCAGCAGCAAAGGGGGGACCGAAAACACCGGGGAGCTGTTTTTT; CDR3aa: CASSKGGTENTGELFF
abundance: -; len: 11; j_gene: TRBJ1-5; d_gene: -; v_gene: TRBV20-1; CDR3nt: TGCAGTGCTTGGGGGGGCGGGCCCCAGCATTTT; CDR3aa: CSAWGGGPQHF
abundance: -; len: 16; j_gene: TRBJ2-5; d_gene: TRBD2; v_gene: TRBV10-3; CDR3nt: TGTGCCATCAGTGACCCAGAAATAGCGGGGGAAGAGACCCAGTACTTC; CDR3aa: CAISDPEIAGEETQYF
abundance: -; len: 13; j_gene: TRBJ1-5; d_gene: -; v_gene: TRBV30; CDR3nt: TGTGCCTGGAGTCAGGGCTACAATCAGCCCCAGCATTTT; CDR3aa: CAWSQGYNQPQHF
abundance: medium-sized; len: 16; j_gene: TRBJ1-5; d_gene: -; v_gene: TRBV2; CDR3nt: TGTGCCAGCAGTGAGTTAGGGGGGATAGTCAATCAGCCCCAGCATTTT; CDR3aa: CASSELGGIVNQPQHF
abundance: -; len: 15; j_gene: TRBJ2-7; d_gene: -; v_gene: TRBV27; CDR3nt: TGTGCCAGCAGTTTGGGAGTAGCCACTACTACGGAGCAGTACTTC; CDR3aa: CASSLGVATTTEQYF
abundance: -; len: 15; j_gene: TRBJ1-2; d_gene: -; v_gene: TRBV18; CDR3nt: TGTGCCAGCTCACCAGAGGTCATATCCCTCTATGGCTACACCTTC; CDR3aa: CASSPEVISLYGYTF
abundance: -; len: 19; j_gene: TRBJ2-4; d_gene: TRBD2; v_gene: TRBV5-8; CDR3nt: TGTGCCAGCAGCGTTACTAGCGGAAAATCCTTTCTAGCCAAAAACATTCAGTACTTC; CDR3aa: CASSVTSGKSFLAKNIQYF
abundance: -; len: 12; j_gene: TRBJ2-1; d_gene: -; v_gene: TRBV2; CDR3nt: TGTGCCACCAGCAGGTCCTACAATGAGCAGTTCTTC; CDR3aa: CATSRSYNEQFF
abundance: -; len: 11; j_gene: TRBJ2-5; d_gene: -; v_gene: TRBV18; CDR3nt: TGTGCCAGCTCACCCCAAGAGACCCAGTACTTC; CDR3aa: CASSPQETQYF
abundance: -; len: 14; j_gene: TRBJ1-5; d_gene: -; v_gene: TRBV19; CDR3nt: TGTGCCAGTACACCCACAACTTACAATCAGCCCCAGCATTTT; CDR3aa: CASTPTTYNQPQHF
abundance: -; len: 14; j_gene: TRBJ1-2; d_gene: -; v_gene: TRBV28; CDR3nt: TGTGCCAGCAGTTCGGGACCGGACTTCTATGGCTACACCTTC; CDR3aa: CASSSGPDFYGYTF